This paragraph covers one T cell receptor beta chain sequence. Relative to the germline gene, one junction end is altered; a read error may explain this. The sample originates from a study of T cell changes during pregnancy in multiple sclerosis. Libraries were prepared by immunoSEQ multiplex PCR; TCRdb keeps only in-frame clonotypes and omits some of them. Among 15,000 to 20,000 clones, roughly 87% were seen once, and the ten largest hold roughly 13%. The CDR3 totals 16 residues. From germline, CDR1 is SSHAT and CDR2 FNYEAQ (reference sequence). The origin of this receptor is a female donor in good health, enrolled as a control in a pregnancy study. Sample: CD8+ T cells from peripheral blood mononuclear cells, taken after pregnancy. J is TRBJ2-1 and V is TRBV7-7; 10 bases fit TRBD2. The CDR3 coding sequence is TGTGCTAGCAGCTCTCAGCGGGAGGGTTCCTACAATGAGCAGTTCTTC. Protein: CASSSQREGSYNEQFF.